These 21 T cell receptor beta chains came from one sample sequenced in a study of blood T cell repertoires in COVID-19. Some clones are missing from TCRdb's copy, which holds only in-frame ones; the method was immunoSEQ multiplex PCR. Altogether about 240,000 clones are present, approximately 78% being singletons, with the ten largest covering around 12%. The specimen was peripheral blood. All receptors derive from a woman aged 55-70 years with active or convalescent COVID-19.

A note on this clone: The same CDR3 is also encoded by other DNA sequences in this sample. This CDR3 is CASSLGAGGDTQYF. CDR3 coding DNA: TGTGCCAGCAGCTTAGGAGCGGGGGGCGATACGCAGTATTTT. This chain connects TRBV7-2 to TRBJ2-3; TRBD2 matches at 9 bases. The trim removed 1 base at V and 6 bases at J, leaving 2 bases unmatched. The CDR3 has 14 residues. Germline V CDR1 and CDR2: SGHTA, FQGNSA. Combining the CDR3 with reference TRBV7-2 and TRBJ2-3 gives the whole variable domain GAGVSQSPSNKVTEKGKDVELRCDPISGHTALYWYRQSLGQGLEFLIYFQGNSAPDKSGLPSDRFSAERTGGSVSTLTIQRTQQEDSAVYLCASSLGAGGDTQYFGPGTRLTVL.

This chain connects TRBV7-6 to TRBJ2-1, with 8 bases identical to TRBD2. The CDR3 is 18 amino acids. Germline V gene sequence: CDR1 SGHVS, CDR2 FNYEAQ. V shed 1 base and J 1 base; nucleotides not matched to a gene: 9. CDR3 residues: CASSLELAVVGSYNEQFF. The CDR3 bases are TGTGCCAGCAGCTTAGAACTAGCGGTGGTCGGATCCTACAATGAGCAGTTCTTC. Complete variable domain (other parts from reference TRBV7-6 and TRBJ2-1): GAGVSQSPRYKVTKRGQDVALRCDPISGHVSLYWYRQALGQGPEFLTYFNYEAQQDKSGLPNDRFSAERPEGSISTLTIQRTEQRDSAMYRCASSLELAVVGSYNEQFFGPGTRLTVL.

The chain uses TRBV5-1 and TRBJ1-2; the D is unclear. Germline V gives CDR1 SGHRS, CDR2 YFSETQ. The CDR3 is 12 residues long. V was cut by 4 bases and J by 7 bases, with 11 bases left in between. CDR3 sequence reads: CASSITPGGYTF. CDR3 bases: TGCGCCAGCAGCATCACCCCCGGTGGCTACACCTTC.

The chain recombines TRBV10-3 with TRBJ1-2, with TRBD1 matching over 11 bases. V dropped 5 bases and J dropped 8; count of bases not matched to a gene: 7. Germline CDR1 and CDR2: ENHRY and SYGVKD. This CDR3 is built from 14 residues. The CDR3: CAISPRTGGNGYTF. The DNA of the CDR3 is TGTGCCATCAGTCCCCGGACAGGGGGCAACGGCTACACCTTC.

The gene calls are TRBV11-2 and TRBJ2-1; D remains ambiguous. Trimming left V 4 bases short and J 10 bases short, with 8 bases between. The CDR3 runs 11 residues. Germline CDR1 and CDR2: SGHAT and FQNNGV. The DNA of the CDR3 is TGTGCCAGCAGCTGGAGCCTGGAGCAGTTCTTC. Translated, it gives CASSWSLEQFF.

This chain uses TRBV14 with TRBJ1-2; D is possibly TRBD1 (5 bases). CDR1 and CDR2 from the germline V gene are SGHDN and FVKESK. The CDR3 length is 14 residues. Deletions cut 0 bases from V and 4 bases from J, with 9 bases between. The CDR3 spells CASSQEVGGYGYTF. CDR3 DNA: TGTGCCAGCAGCCAAGAAGTGGGGGGCTATGGCTACACCTTC.

V and J are TRBV18 and TRBJ2-3, with TRBD1 matching 9 bases. The CDR3 sequence is 14 residues long. V shed 8 bases and J 1 base; nucleotides not matched to a gene: 4. The germline V gene encodes CDR1 KGHSH and CDR2 LQKENI. CDR3 protein: CASRRDRGTDTQYF. The CDR3 bases are TGTGCCAGCCGTAGGGACAGGGGCACAGATACGCAGTATTTT.

The V gene is TRBV6-5, the J gene TRBJ2-5; D unresolved. CDR1 is MNHEY and CDR2 is SVGAGI in the germline V gene. V shed 11 bases and J shed 1 base, with 17 bases lying between them. The CDR3 contains 14 residues. CDR3 coding DNA: TGTGCCTCCCAAGCCCAATACAGCCAAGAGACCCAGTACTTC. This sequence encodes CASQAQYSQETQYF.

Points on this clone: Other DNA variants within this sample encode the same CDR3. The chain links TRBV4-1 to TRBJ1-5, with 8 nucleotides matching TRBD1. The CDR3 consists of 13 residues. V lost 5 bases to trimming and J lost 4 bases; unmatched junction nucleotides: 1. Germline CDR1 and CDR2: MGHRA and YSYEKL. Here the CDR3 DNA reads TGCGCCAGCAGCAGGACAGGGAATCAGCCCCAGCATTTT. The encoded protein is CASSRTGNQPQHF.

This clone was seen just once. In DNA, the CDR3 is TGTGCCAGTAGTAAGTGGTCGTCGGGAGGGTCTGGAAACACCATATATTTT. Its protein product is CASSKWSSGGSGNTIYF. The chain recombines TRBV19 with TRBJ1-3, with D uncertain. The germline V gene encodes CDR1 LNHDA and CDR2 SQIVND (reference sequence). V was cut by 4 bases and J by 1 base, with 17 bases left in between. This CDR3 contains 17 residues.

The chain carries TRBV4-1 and TRBJ1-5; tentatively, D is TRBD1 (5 bases). V shed 4 bases and J shed 1 base, with 20 bases lying between them. This CDR3 region has 18 residues. Germline lookup yields CDR1 MGHRA and CDR2 YSYEKL. CDR3 protein: CASSPEPAGILSNQPQHF. For the CDR3, the DNA is TGCGCCAGCAGCCCAGAACCGGCAGGGATCCTAAGCAATCAGCCCCAGCATTTT.

Points on this clone: The same CDR3 is also encoded by other DNA sequences in this sample. DNA of the CDR3: TGTGCCAGCAGTGAAGCGAGAAGGGGGGGGCAGCCCCAGCATTTT. Protein: CASSEARRGGQPQHF. This chain uses TRBV2 with TRBJ1-5; a possible D gene is TRBD1 (6 bases). The CDR3 contains 15 residues. The V and J ends lost 0 bases and 7 bases respectively, with 13 bases between them. CDR1 and CDR2 from the germline V gene are SNHLY and FYNNEI.

The chain is built from TRBV2 and TRBJ2-3, with TRBD2 identical over 14 bases. The CDR3 has 14 amino acids. Trimming removed 4 bases from V and 6 bases from J; junction bases left unmatched: 0. Germline V gene sequence: CDR1 SNHLY, CDR2 FYNNEI. CDR3 in amino acids: CASSGLAGGDTQYF. Here the CDR3 DNA reads TGTGCCAGCAGTGGACTAGCGGGGGGGGATACGCAGTATTTT.

The genes are TRBV11-3 and TRBJ2-1; no clear D. Trimming took off 1 base at V and 5 bases at J, with 12 bases between the two ends. The V gene's germline CDR1 is SGHNT and CDR2 YENEEA. There are 15 residues in the CDR3. CDR3 protein: CASSLGPAGHNEQFF. DNA of the CDR3: TGTGCCAGCAGCTTAGGTCCTGCTGGCCACAATGAGCAGTTCTTC.

The rearrangement uses TRBV2 and TRBJ2-5, with 12 bases fitting TRBD2. The CDR3 consists of 14 residues. Looked up from germline, CDR1 is SNHLY and CDR2 is FYNNEI. V gave up 5 bases and J gave up 5 bases; unmatched junction bases: 3. In DNA, the CDR3 is TGTGCCAGCAGTCTAGCGGGGGGGTATGAGACCCAGTACTTC. Translated: CASSLAGGYETQYF.

The chain recombines TRBV5-1 with TRBJ1-2; TRBD1 might be the D (5 bases). Germline-derived CDR1 and CDR2 are SGHRS and YFSETQ. The ends were cut back, 3 bases at V and 5 bases at J, with 17 bases in the middle. The CDR3 has 15 residues. CDR3 sequence reads: CASSSLGGGRYGYTF. In DNA form, the CDR3 reads TGCGCCAGCAGCTCCCTCGGGGGTGGTAGGTATGGCTACACCTTC.

J is TRBJ1-3 and V is TRBV5-6; D is unresolved. Trimming pared 2 bases from V and 6 bases from J, leaving 6 bases between. Germline values: CDR1 SGHDT, CDR2 YYEEEE. The CDR3 is 12 residues long. CDR3 region: CASSFIENTIYF. In nucleotides, the CDR3 is TGTGCCAGCAGCTTTATAGAAAACACCATATATTTT.

This chain uses TRBV5-1 with TRBJ2-1, with 8 bases that match TRBD2. The V gene's germline CDR1 is SGHRS and CDR2 YFSETQ. Trimming took 4 bases from V and 3 from J; bases not matched to a gene: 9. This CDR3 comprises 16 residues. The CDR3 region has the DNA TGCGCCAGCAGCCCCCCGTCTCTAGCGGGCTACAATGAGCAGTTCTTC. It is translated as CASSPPSLAGYNEQFF.

The chain couples TRBV5-8 to TRBJ2-7, with D maybe TRBD1 (6 bases). Trimming removed 2 bases from V and 2 bases from J, with 11 bases in between. Looked up from germline, CDR1 is SGHTS and CDR2 is YDEGEE. CDR3 length: 14 residues. CDR3 loop: CASSFLGTPYEQYF. The CDR3 bases are TGTGCCAGCAGCTTCCTCGGGACACCCTACGAGCAGTACTTC.

The chain is built from TRBV29-1 and TRBJ2-1, with unresolved D. Germline V gene sequence: CDR1 SQVTM, CDR2 ANQGSEA. This CDR3 contains 15 residues. V gave up 4 bases and J gave up 0 bases, with 13 bases separating them. The CDR3 is CSVGLGPSSYNEQFF. The CDR3, as DNA: TGCAGCGTTGGACTTGGCCCCAGCTCCTACAATGAGCAGTTCTTC.

This clone came up once. The V call is TRBV11-2, the J call TRBJ1-4; D is possibly TRBD1 (6 bases). Looked up from germline, CDR1 is SGHAT and CDR2 is FQNNGV. The CDR3 is 14 residues long. Trimming removed 4 bases at V and 8 bases at J, with 14 bases between. The CDR3 region is CASSSGGTGEKLFF. CDR3 sequence (DNA): TGTGCCAGCAGCTCTGGGGGCACCGGCGAAAAACTGTTTTTT.